The rows below give T cell receptor beta chains drawn from one sample of a study of cytomegalovirus exposure and HLA in healthy donors. Produced via immunoSEQ multiplex PCR; TCRdb's table is partial and in-frame only. The sample lists roughly 140,000 clones, roughly four fifths seen once, with roughly 3.5% in the top ten. Sequenced input: PBMCs. Receptor source: a male donor in good health and CMV-seronegative. CDR3s include the opening cysteine and the closing phenylalanine or tryptophan. A D gene is named only where the DNA matches it firmly. Size values are once, few and many counts, or a class for expanded clones, and some rows have none.

TGTGCCAGCAGCTTGGAGGGGGGCGACAGGGACTACAATGAGCAGTTCTTC CASSLEGGDRDYNEQFF TRBJ2-1 TRBV5-6 . .
TGTGCCAGCAGCTCACTAGCGGGGGGCTCCAGCTCCTACAATGAGCAGTTCTTC CASSSLAGGSSSYNEQFF TRBJ2-1 TRBV7-9 TRBD2 .
TGTGCCAGCAGTCCCTCAGGGCCGACTTACGAGCAGTACTTC CASSPSGPTYEQYF TRBJ2-7 TRBV7-9 . .
TGTGCCAGTAGTATCGGGACTAGCGGGATCTACGAGCAGTACTTC CASSIGTSGIYEQYF TRBJ2-7 TRBV19 TRBD2 .
TGTGCCAGCAGTTCGACTAGTCGTGAGCAGTTCTTC CASSSTSREQFF TRBJ2-1 TRBV6-6 . .
TGTGCCAGCAGCCGGGGAGGGTTGGGTGAAAAACTGTTTTTT CASSRGGLGEKLFF TRBJ1-4 TRBV9 . .
TGTGCCAGCAGCGGGAGTTTCTACAATGAGCAGTTCTTC CASSGSFYNEQFF TRBJ2-1 TRBV9 . .
TGTGCCAGTAGTACAACCCGCCATCCTATCGGCTACGAGCAGTACTTC CASSTTRHPIGYEQYF TRBJ2-7 TRBV19 . .
TGTGCCAGCAGGATGGGACAGGGAATGGAGCCCCAGCATTTT CASRMGQGMEPQHF TRBJ1-5 TRBV28 TRBD1 .
TGTGCCAGCCGGACAGGGGAAACCGGGGAGCTGTTTTTT CASRTGETGELFF TRBJ2-2 TRBV2 TRBD1 .
TGTGCCAGCAGTCACCGTCAGGGTTCCTACAATGAGCAGTTCTTC CASSHRQGSYNEQFF TRBJ2-1 TRBV27 . few
TGTGCCAGCAGCCCAAGACAGGGGACGCACACCTACGAGCAGTACTTC CASSPRQGTHTYEQYF TRBJ2-7 TRBV7-9 TRBD1 .
TGTGCCAGCAGTTTATTCCGGACGGACAGGGGCACTGAAGCTTTCTTT CASSLFRTDRGTEAFF TRBJ1-1 TRBV28 TRBD1 once
TGTGCCAGCAGAAGGACTAACGGTGGCTACACCTTC CASRRTNGGYTF TRBJ1-2 TRBV6-5 . .
TGCGCCAGCAGTCAATCCGTTAGCCCTCTCAGACAGGGGGCGCAGGGAGATACGCAGTATTTT CASSQSVSPLRQGAQGDTQYF TRBJ2-3 TRBV23-1 TRBD1 .
TGTGCCAGCAGTTACGACGGACAGGGGGTGATCGGCTACACCTTC CASSYDGQGVIGYTF TRBJ1-2 TRBV6-6 TRBD1 once
TGTGCCAGCAGCTTACTAGCGGGAAAACACCTACGGGGAGATGAGCAGTTCTTC CASSLLAGKHLRGDEQFF TRBJ2-1 TRBV11-2 TRBD2 .